A selection of T cell receptor beta chains follows, all from one sample in a study of control samples from healthy donors and cancer patients. Clones were sequenced by immunoSEQ multiplex PCR, and TCRdb holds only the in-frame ones, with some missing. The repertoire holds roughly 370,000 clones, with 80% to 95% as singletons. The specimen was PBMCs. Source of these receptors: a man in his forties with head and neck cancer. Each CDR3 is given with its conserved first and last residue. The D gene is left open where the match is weak. Only some rows state a clone size, as once, few, many or a class for expanded clones.

CDR3 DNA: TGTGCCATCAGTGGGCCGGGACTAGCGGGAGGGAGCTCCTACAATGAGCAGTTCTTC
CDR3 protein: CAISGPGLAGGSSYNEQFF
D gene: TRBD2
V gene: TRBV10-3
clone size: -
J gene: TRBJ2-1

CDR3 DNA: TGTGCCAGCAGGGCCAGGAACACCGGGGAGCTGTTTTTT
CDR3 protein: CASRARNTGELFF
D gene: -
V gene: TRBV6-5
clone size: -
J gene: TRBJ2-2

CDR3 DNA: TGTGCCAGCAGCTTCTCCTTCGGGACTCAAGAGACCCAGTACTTC
CDR3 protein: CASSFSFGTQETQYF
D gene: -
V gene: TRBV9
clone size: -
J gene: TRBJ2-5

CDR3 DNA: TGTGCCAGCAGCCAAGATCAACTGTCGTGGACAGGGGGAGAGACCCAGTACTTC
CDR3 protein: CASSQDQLSWTGGETQYF
D gene: TRBD1
V gene: TRBV3-1/TRBV3-2
clone size: -
J gene: TRBJ2-5

CDR3 DNA: TGTGCCAGCAGCCCGGGGGGGGTCTCATGGGAAAAACTGTTTTTT
CDR3 protein: CASSPGGVSWEKLFF
D gene: -
V gene: TRBV7-6
clone size: -
J gene: TRBJ1-4

CDR3 DNA: TGTGCCAGCAGTTACTGGGGGGGCGAGCAGTACTTC
CDR3 protein: CASSYWGGEQYF
D gene: TRBD2
V gene: TRBV6-5
clone size: few
J gene: TRBJ2-7

CDR3 DNA: TGTGCCAGCTCACCGGGACAGGAGTACTACGAGCAGTACTTC
CDR3 protein: CASSPGQEYYEQYF
D gene: TRBD1
V gene: TRBV18
clone size: -
J gene: TRBJ2-7

CDR3 DNA: TGTGCCAGCAGCCCCCGGACGGTGAACACCGGGGAGCTGTTTTTT
CDR3 protein: CASSPRTVNTGELFF
D gene: -
V gene: TRBV7-6
clone size: -
J gene: TRBJ2-2

CDR3 DNA: TGTGCCAGCAGCTTTCGACTAGCGGGGATACCTAGAGACTACGAGCAGTACTTC
CDR3 protein: CASSFRLAGIPRDYEQYF
D gene: TRBD2
V gene: TRBV5-4
clone size: once
J gene: TRBJ2-7

CDR3 DNA: TGTGCCAGCAACATAGGTTCTAGGGAGCTGTTTTTT
CDR3 protein: CASNIGSRELFF
D gene: -
V gene: TRBV19
clone size: -
J gene: TRBJ2-2

CDR3 DNA: TGCAGTGCTAGGGGGGGAAACACCATATATTTT
CDR3 protein: CSARGGNTIYF
D gene: -
V gene: TRBV20-1
clone size: -
J gene: TRBJ1-3

CDR3 DNA: TGTGCCAGCACTCCGGGAGGGGGCAATGAGCAGTTCTTC
CDR3 protein: CASTPGGGNEQFF
D gene: TRBD2
V gene: TRBV12-3/TRBV12-4
clone size: -
J gene: TRBJ2-1

CDR3 DNA: TGTGCCAGCAGTTACTCGACACGGATGCAAGAGACCCAGTACTTC
CDR3 protein: CASSYSTRMQETQYF
D gene: -
V gene: TRBV6-5
clone size: -
J gene: TRBJ2-5

CDR3 DNA: TGTGCCAGCAGCTCCCCGGGGGGACACTACGAGCAGTACTTC
CDR3 protein: CASSSPGGHYEQYF
D gene: -
V gene: TRBV7-2
clone size: -
J gene: TRBJ2-7

CDR3 DNA: TGTGCCAGCAGCTTACCCTTCCCCCCCTACGAGCAGTACTTC
CDR3 protein: CASSLPFPPYEQYF
D gene: -
V gene: TRBV11-2
clone size: -
J gene: TRBJ2-7

CDR3 DNA: TGTGCCAGTATGCAGTATACAGATACACCACCGGGCGATCAGCCCCAGCATTTT
CDR3 protein: CASMQYTDTPPGDQPQHF
D gene: -
V gene: TRBV19
clone size: -
J gene: TRBJ1-5

CDR3 DNA: TGTGCCAGCAGTCGAGGGGACAGGGATTTCAATCAGCCCCAGCATTTT
CDR3 protein: CASSRGDRDFNQPQHF
D gene: TRBD1
V gene: TRBV28
clone size: -
J gene: TRBJ1-5

CDR3 DNA: TGTGCCAGCAGCTTAGGACTTTTCTCCTATAATTCACCCCTCCACTTT
CDR3 protein: CASSLGLFSYNSPLHF
D gene: -
V gene: TRBV7-2
clone size: -
J gene: TRBJ1-6

CDR3 DNA: TGTGCCAGCAGCCTATTGGACAGTTCCACCGGGGAGCTGTTTTTT
CDR3 protein: CASSLLDSSTGELFF
D gene: -
V gene: TRBV6-5
clone size: -
J gene: TRBJ2-2

CDR3 DNA: TGTGCCAGCAGTCCAACCATGAATGAGCAGTTCTTC
CDR3 protein: CASSPTMNEQFF
D gene: -
V gene: TRBV27
clone size: -
J gene: TRBJ2-1

CDR3 DNA: TGTGCCAGCAGTGTGATGTATAATTCACCCCTCCACTTT
CDR3 protein: CASSVMYNSPLHF
D gene: -
V gene: TRBV2
clone size: few
J gene: TRBJ1-6

CDR3 DNA: TGTGCCAGCAGTGAAGCTGATCAGGACGGTTACAATGAGCAGTTCTTC
CDR3 protein: CASSEADQDGYNEQFF
D gene: -
V gene: TRBV6-1
clone size: -
J gene: TRBJ2-1

CDR3 DNA: TGCGCCAGCAGCCAAAACAGGGGGGCGTACGAGCAGTACTTC
CDR3 protein: CASSQNRGAYEQYF
D gene: TRBD1
V gene: TRBV4-1
clone size: -
J gene: TRBJ2-7

CDR3 DNA: TGTGCCAGCAGTGAGGGACTAGCGGGAGGAGGTGGGGAGACCCAGTACTTC
CDR3 protein: CASSEGLAGGGGETQYF
D gene: TRBD2
V gene: TRBV2
clone size: -
J gene: TRBJ2-5

CDR3 DNA: TGTGCCAGCAGTCCGAGCTCCTATAATTCACCCCTCCACTTT
CDR3 protein: CASSPSSYNSPLHF
D gene: -
V gene: TRBV28
clone size: -
J gene: TRBJ1-6

CDR3 DNA: TGTGCCAGCAGCCAAGAAACAGGACTAGCGGGAGGTCCTCTGAGCTCCTACGAGCAGTACTTC
CDR3 protein: CASSQETGLAGGPLSSYEQYF
D gene: TRBD2
V gene: TRBV3-1/TRBV3-2
clone size: -
J gene: TRBJ2-7

CDR3 DNA: TGTGCCAGCGGACGGGCTCCGGATTCACCCCTCCACTTT
CDR3 protein: CASGRAPDSPLHF
D gene: -
V gene: TRBV12-3/TRBV12-4
clone size: -
J gene: TRBJ1-6

CDR3 DNA: TGTGCCAGCAGCCAAGATATGGCGGGGGCCAACAAATATAGCAATCAGCCCCAGCATTTT
CDR3 protein: CASSQDMAGANKYSNQPQHF
D gene: -
V gene: TRBV4-2
clone size: -
J gene: TRBJ1-5

CDR3 DNA: TGCGCCAGCAGCCTTAACAGGGACACTGAAGCTTTCTTT
CDR3 protein: CASSLNRDTEAFF
D gene: -
V gene: TRBV4-1
clone size: -
J gene: TRBJ1-1

CDR3 DNA: TGTGCCAGCAGCTTAGAGTTGGCGGGCAGCACAGATACGCAGTATTTT
CDR3 protein: CASSLELAGSTDTQYF
D gene: -
V gene: TRBV11-2
clone size: -
J gene: TRBJ2-3